A single sample is the source of the 8 T cell receptor beta chains below, sequenced in a study of T cell changes during pregnancy in multiple sclerosis. Measured with immunoSEQ multiplex PCR; TCRdb has only the in-frame clones, and not every one. The sample has 55,000 to 65,000 clones; 93% are singletons. Material: peripheral blood, obtained after pregnancy. These receptors were collected from a female donor with multiple sclerosis, enrolled in a pregnancy study.

The V gene is TRBV18, the J gene TRBJ2-1, with 12 positions matching TRBD2. Trimming cost V 1 base and J 7 bases; bases outside gene matches: 5. The CDR3 length is 16 residues. Germline CDR1 is KGHSH and CDR2 is LQKENI. The CDR3 DNA follows: TGTGCCAGCTCACCACGACTAGCGGGAGATAGGAATGAGCAGTTCTTC. It translates to CASSPRLAGDRNEQFF. The whole variable domain, remainder taken from reference TRBV18 and TRBJ2-1, is NAGVMQNPRHLVRRRGQEARLRCSPMKGHSHVYWYRQLPEEGLKFMVYLQKENIIDESGMPKERFSAEFPKEGPSILRIQQVVRGDSAAYFCASSPRLAGDRNEQFFGPGTRLTVL.

The chain joins TRBV11-3 to TRBJ2-1; 9 bases line up with TRBD2. CDR3 size: 16 residues. Germline CDR1 reads SGHNT; CDR2 reads YENEEA. With V trimmed by 1 base and J by 9 bases, 10 bases remained unmatched. The CDR3 nucleotides read TGTGCCAGCAGCTTAGGGGGCGGGAGGGCCGCAAGTGAGCAGTTCTTC. This gives the protein CASSLGGGRAASEQFF.

The rearrangement links TRBV6-6 to TRBJ2-5, with D tentatively TRBD1 (5 bases). This CDR3 comprises 12 residues. Germline V gives CDR1 MNHNY, CDR2 SVGAGI (reference sequence). Trimming took off 5 bases at V and 5 bases at J, with 9 bases between the two ends. The CDR3: CASSQGRETQYF. DNA of the CDR3: TGTGCCAGCAGTCAGGGCCGGGAGACCCAGTACTTC.

V is TRBV7-8 and J is TRBJ2-5; 9 nucleotides match TRBD1. The CDR3 is made up of 13 amino acids. V lost 3 bases to trimming and J lost 9 bases; unmatched junction nucleotides: 5. The germline gives CDR1 SGHVS, CDR2 FQNEAQ. CDR3 DNA: TGTGCCAGCAGCTTCGACAGGGGGGCGGCCCAGTACTTC. Translated: CASSFDRGAAQYF.

This sequence joins TRBV27 and TRBJ2-5, with D possibly being TRBD1 (5 bases). This CDR3 is 14 amino acids long. Trimming removed 6 bases at V and 5 bases at J, with 16 bases between. The germline V gene encodes CDR1 MNHEY and CDR2 SMNVEV (reference sequence). Here the CDR3 DNA reads TGTGCCAGCAGGACCTCAGGCTCAGGGGAGACCCAGTACTTC. Encoded protein: CASRTSGSGETQYF.

The chain combines TRBV29-1 with TRBJ2-5, with 8 nucleotides matching TRBD1. The V gene's germline CDR1 is SQVTM and CDR2 ANQGSEA. This CDR3 contains 17 residues. Trimming at V came to 6 bases and at J to 5 bases, leaving 20 bases not matched to a gene. CDR3 nucleotide sequence: TGCAGCGTCACTACTGGACAGGGCGGGATTAGGTCGGAGACCCAGTACTTC. Protein: CSVTTGQGGIRSETQYF. The whole variable domain, remainder taken from reference TRBV29-1 and TRBJ2-5, is SAVISQKPSRDICQRGTSLTIQCQVDSQVTMMFWYRQQPGQSLTLIATANQGSEATYESGFVIDKFPISRPNLTFSTLTVSNMSPEDSSIYLCSVTTGQGGIRSETQYFGPGTRLLVL.

This chain connects TRBV7-9 to TRBJ1-2; 7 nucleotides agree with TRBD1. The trim removed 4 bases at V and 4 bases at J, leaving 9 bases unmatched. Looked up from germline, CDR1 is SEHNR and CDR2 is FQNEAQ (reference sequence). The CDR3 spans 15 residues. This CDR3 reads CASSSKQGWVYGYTF. CDR3 DNA: TGTGCCAGCAGCTCCAAACAGGGGTGGGTCTATGGCTACACCTTC.

V usage is TRBV16 and J usage is TRBJ2-1; TRBD2 matches at 9 bases. The CDR3 spans 15 residues. The junction had 8 bases not matched to a gene; V was cut back by 4 bases and J by 7 bases. Germline assignment: CDR1 KGHSY and CDR2 FQNENV. CDR3 nucleotides: TGTGCCAGCAGCCCGCTAGCGGGGTTGGGTAATGAGCAGTTCTTC. Amino acids: CASSPLAGLGNEQFF.